This T cell receptor (beta chain) was sequenced in a study of vaccination and CD4 T cells after COVID-19. The CDR3 consists of 16 residues. CDR1 SGHNT and CDR2 YYREEE come from the germline V gene (reference sequence). With 2 bases clipped from V and 2 bases from J, the junction kept 6 bases outside the gene matches. Once obtained from cultured CD4+ T cells, the DNA was sequenced using the Oncomine TCR Beta short-read assay. TCRdb independently ran MiXCR on the PCR reads; one entry per CDR3 protein. Here the sample spans about 19,000 distinct CDR3 sequences, around two fifths being singletons. As for this clonotype: Antigen unknown.

Treatment given: approximately 9-day PBMC culture with coronavirus spike peptide pools or control peptides (ViraFEST assay). The sequencing input was cultured CD4+ T cells from blood. The chain has TRBV5-4 and TRBJ2-2, with 7 positions matching TRBD2. The sequence derives from a human donor with COVID-19. CDR3 nucleotide sequence: TGTGCCAGCAGCTTAGGCGGACTAGGTAACACCGGGGAGCTGTTTTTT. Translation gives CASSLGGLGNTGELFF.